The 2 T cell receptor beta chains presented below share a single source sample, sequenced in a study of blood T cell repertoires in COVID-19. The data were produced by immunoSEQ multiplex PCR, yet TCRdb's version contains in-frame clones alone and is incomplete. The table lists about 220,000 clones, 83% of them singletons. Sequences were obtained from PBMCs or T cells enriched from blood (not recorded which). All receptors derive from a woman aged 45 to 65 who had been exposed to COVID-19.

The gene calls are TRBV5-4 and TRBJ2-7; 7 nucleotides match TRBD1. The CDR3 has 14 amino acids. Germline V gene lookup returns CDR1 SGHNT and CDR2 YYREEE (reference sequence). The CDR3 region is CATQVDRALDEQYF. The CDR3 DNA is TGTGCGACGCAGGTAGACAGGGCCCTCGACGAGCAGTACTTC.

This clone showed up just a few times. The J gene is TRBJ1-4, the V gene TRBV7-6; D unresolved. The V end lost 5 bases, the J end lost 4 bases, and 14 bases lay between the germline ends. The germline CDR1 and CDR2 sequences are SGHVS and FNYEAQ. The CDR3 consists of 15 residues. As DNA, the CDR3 is TGTGCCAGCAGCCCCAGCGGAGCCGTTAATGAAAAACTGTTTTTT. Amino acid sequence: CASSPSGAVNEKLFF.